This T cell receptor beta chain derives from a study of T cells in Graves' hyperthyroidism and ophthalmopathy. Graves' hyperthyroidism without ophthalmopathy progression within 18 months was termed stable. In patients aged 18 to 65, hyperthyroidism was newly diagnosed, with duration under 2 months. There were TCR beta CDR3 regions amplified from RNA transcripts. HTBI primers were used for first-round RT-PCR of the TCR CDR3. Each CDR3 protein is one row after TCRdb ran MiXCR on the multiplex PCR reads. The sample has a few hundred thousand distinct CDR3 sequences, 13% to 15% seen once; the top ten hold over 15%. The CDR3 extends over 13 amino acids. Germline V CDR1 and CDR2: SGDLS, YYNGEE. V was shortened by 3 bases and J by 7 bases, with 10 bases between the two germline ends.

The clonotype originates from a young woman with Graves' hyperthyroidism. The sample was blood. The rearrangement joins TRBV9 to TRBJ2-2; tentative D call: TRBD2 (5 bases). CDR3 sequence (DNA): TGTGCCAGCAGCGCGATTACTAGCGGGGAGCTGTTTTTT. It specifies CASSAITSGELFF.